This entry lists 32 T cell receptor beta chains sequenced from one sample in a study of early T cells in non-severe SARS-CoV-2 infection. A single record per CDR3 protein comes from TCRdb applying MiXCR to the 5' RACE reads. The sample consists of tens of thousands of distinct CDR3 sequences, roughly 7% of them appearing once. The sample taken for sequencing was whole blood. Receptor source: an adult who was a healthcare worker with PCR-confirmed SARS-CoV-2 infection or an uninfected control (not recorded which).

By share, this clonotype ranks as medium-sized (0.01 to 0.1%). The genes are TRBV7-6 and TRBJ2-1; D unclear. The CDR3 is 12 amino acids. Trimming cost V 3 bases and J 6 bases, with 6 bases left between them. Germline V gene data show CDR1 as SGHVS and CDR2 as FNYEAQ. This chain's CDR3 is CASSFGINEQFF. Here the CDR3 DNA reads TGTGCCAGCAGCTTTGGGATCAATGAGCAGTTCTTC.

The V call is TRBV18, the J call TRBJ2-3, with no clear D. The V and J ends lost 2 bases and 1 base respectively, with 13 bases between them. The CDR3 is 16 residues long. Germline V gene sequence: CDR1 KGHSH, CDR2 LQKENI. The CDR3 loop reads CASSPRAFLGTDTQYF. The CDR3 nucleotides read TGTGCCAGCTCACCAAGGGCTTTCCTCGGCACAGATACGCAGTATTTT.

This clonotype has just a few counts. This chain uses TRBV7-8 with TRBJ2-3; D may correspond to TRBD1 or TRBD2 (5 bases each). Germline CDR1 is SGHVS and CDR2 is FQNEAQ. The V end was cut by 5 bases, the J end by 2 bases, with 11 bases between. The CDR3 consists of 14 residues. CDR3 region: CASSPRDHTDTQYF. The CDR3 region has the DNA TGTGCCAGCAGCCCCCGGGACCACACAGATACGCAGTATTTT.

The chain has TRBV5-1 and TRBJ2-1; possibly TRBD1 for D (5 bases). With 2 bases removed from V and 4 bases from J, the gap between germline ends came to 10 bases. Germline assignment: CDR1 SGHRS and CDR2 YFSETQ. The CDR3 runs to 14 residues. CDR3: CASSFFRDYNEQFF. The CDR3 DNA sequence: TGCGCCAGCAGCTTTTTCAGGGATTACAATGAGCAGTTCTTC. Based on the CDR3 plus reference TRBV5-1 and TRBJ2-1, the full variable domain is KAGVTQTPRYLIKTRGQQVTLSCSPISGHRSVSWYQQTPGQGLQFLFEYFSETQRNKGNFPGRFSGRQFSNSRSEMNVSTLELGDSALYLCASSFFRDYNEQFFGPGTRLTVL.

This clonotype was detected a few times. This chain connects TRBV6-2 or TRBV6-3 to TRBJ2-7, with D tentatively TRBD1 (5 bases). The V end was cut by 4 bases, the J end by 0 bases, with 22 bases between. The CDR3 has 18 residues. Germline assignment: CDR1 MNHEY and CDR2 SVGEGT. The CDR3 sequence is CASSFNPLFGQNSYEQYF. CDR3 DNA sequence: TGTGCCAGCAGTTTTAATCCACTTTTCGGACAAAACTCCTACGAGCAGTACTTC.

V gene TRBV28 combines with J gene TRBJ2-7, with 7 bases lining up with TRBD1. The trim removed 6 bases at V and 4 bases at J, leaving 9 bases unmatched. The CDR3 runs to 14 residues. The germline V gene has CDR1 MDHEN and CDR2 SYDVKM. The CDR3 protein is CASSPGTATYEQYF. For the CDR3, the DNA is TGTGCCAGCAGCCCCGGGACAGCGACGTACGAGCAGTACTTC.

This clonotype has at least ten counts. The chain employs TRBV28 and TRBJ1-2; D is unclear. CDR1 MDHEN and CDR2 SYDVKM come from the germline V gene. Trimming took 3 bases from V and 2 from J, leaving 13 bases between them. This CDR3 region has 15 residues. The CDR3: CASSLYSAHNYGYTF. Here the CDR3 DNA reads TGTGCCAGCAGTTTGTATTCGGCTCACAACTATGGCTACACCTTC.

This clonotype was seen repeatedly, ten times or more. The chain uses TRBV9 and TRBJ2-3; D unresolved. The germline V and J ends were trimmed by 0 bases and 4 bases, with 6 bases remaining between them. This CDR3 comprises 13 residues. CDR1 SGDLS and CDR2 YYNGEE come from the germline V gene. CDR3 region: CASSVGSPDTQYF. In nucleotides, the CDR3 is TGTGCCAGCAGCGTAGGGTCCCCAGATACGCAGTATTTT.

CDR3 bases: TGTGCCAGCAGCGCGGACCTCCGGGGAAACGAGCAGTACTTC. Translation gives CASSADLRGNEQYF. The chain joins TRBV11-2 to TRBJ2-7; the D gene is possibly TRBD2 (5 bases). Germline V gene sequence: CDR1 SGHAT, CDR2 FQNNGV. The V and J ends lost 5 bases and 5 bases respectively, with 16 bases between them. This CDR3 is built from 14 residues.

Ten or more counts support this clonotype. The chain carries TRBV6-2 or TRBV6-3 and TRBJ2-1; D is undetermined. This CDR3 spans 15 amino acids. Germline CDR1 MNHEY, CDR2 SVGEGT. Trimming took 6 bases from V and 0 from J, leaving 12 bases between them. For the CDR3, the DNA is TGTGCCAGCAGCACCGGACCTAGCTCCTACAATGAGCAGTTCTTC. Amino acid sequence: CASSTGPSSYNEQFF.

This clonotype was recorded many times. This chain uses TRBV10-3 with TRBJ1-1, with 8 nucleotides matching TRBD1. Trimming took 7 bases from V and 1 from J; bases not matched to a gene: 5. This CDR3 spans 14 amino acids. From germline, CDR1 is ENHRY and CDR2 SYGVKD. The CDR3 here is CAITLTGENTEAFF. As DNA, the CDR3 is TGTGCCATCACATTGACAGGGGAGAACACTGAAGCTTTCTTT.

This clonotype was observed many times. CDR3 in amino acids: CASSLMGSYEQYF. For the CDR3, the DNA is TGTGCCAGCAGTTTAATGGGTTCCTACGAGCAGTACTTC. This sequence joins TRBV27 and TRBJ2-7; D call uncertain. From germline, CDR1 is MNHEY and CDR2 SMNVEV (reference sequence). The V gene lost 2 bases and the J gene lost 1 base, with 6 bases spanning the gap. The CDR3 runs to 13 residues.

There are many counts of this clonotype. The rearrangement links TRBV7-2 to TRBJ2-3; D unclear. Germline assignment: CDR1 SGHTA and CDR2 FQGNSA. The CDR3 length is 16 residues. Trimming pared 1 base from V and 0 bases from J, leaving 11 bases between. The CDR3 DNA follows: TGTGCCAGCAGCTTAGGTCCCCTCCAGAGCACAGATACGCAGTATTTT. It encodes CASSLGPLQSTDTQYF.

The CDR3 protein is CSARDITAGGFTDTQYF. The CDR3 nucleotides read TGCAGTGCTAGAGATATTACGGCGGGCGGATTTACAGATACGCAGTATTTT. The chain uses TRBV20-1 and TRBJ2-3; the D gene is possibly TRBD2 (5 bases). Germline V gene data show CDR1 as DFQATT and CDR2 as SNEGSKA (reference sequence). Trimming pared 0 bases from V and 3 bases from J, leaving 19 bases between. The CDR3 length is 17 residues.

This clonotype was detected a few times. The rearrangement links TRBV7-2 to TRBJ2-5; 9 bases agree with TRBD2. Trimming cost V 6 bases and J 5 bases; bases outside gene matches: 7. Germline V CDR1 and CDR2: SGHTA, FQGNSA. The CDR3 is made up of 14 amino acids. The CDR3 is CASRRTTSGETQYF. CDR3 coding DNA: TGTGCCAGCAGACGTACTACTAGCGGGGAGACCCAGTACTTC.

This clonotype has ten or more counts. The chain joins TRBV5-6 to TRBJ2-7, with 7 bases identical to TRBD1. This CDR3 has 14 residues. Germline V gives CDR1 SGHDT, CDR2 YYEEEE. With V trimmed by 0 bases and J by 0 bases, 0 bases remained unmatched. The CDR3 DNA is TGTGCCAGCAGCTTGGGGGACAGCTCCTACGAGCAGTACTTC. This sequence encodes CASSLGDSSYEQYF.

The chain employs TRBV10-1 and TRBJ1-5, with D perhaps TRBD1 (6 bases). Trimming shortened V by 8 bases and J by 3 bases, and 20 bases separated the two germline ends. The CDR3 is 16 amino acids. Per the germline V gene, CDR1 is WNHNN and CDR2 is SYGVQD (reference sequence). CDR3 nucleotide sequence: TGCGCCAGCTGGAAACTGGCCGGGACACTCAATCAGCCCCAGCATTTT. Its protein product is CASWKLAGTLNQPQHF.

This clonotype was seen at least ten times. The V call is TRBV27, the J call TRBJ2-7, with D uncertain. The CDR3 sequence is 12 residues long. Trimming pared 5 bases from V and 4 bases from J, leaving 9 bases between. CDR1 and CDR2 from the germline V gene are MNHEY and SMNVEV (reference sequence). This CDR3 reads CASSQDRYEQYF. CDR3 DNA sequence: TGTGCCAGCAGTCAAGACCGTTACGAGCAGTACTTC.

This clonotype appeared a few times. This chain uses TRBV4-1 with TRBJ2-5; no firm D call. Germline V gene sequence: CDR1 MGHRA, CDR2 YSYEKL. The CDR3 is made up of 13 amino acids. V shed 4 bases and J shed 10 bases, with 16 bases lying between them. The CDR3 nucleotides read TGCGCCAGCAGCCCCATCGACCCTCCCGACCAGTACTTC. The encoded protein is CASSPIDPPDQYF.

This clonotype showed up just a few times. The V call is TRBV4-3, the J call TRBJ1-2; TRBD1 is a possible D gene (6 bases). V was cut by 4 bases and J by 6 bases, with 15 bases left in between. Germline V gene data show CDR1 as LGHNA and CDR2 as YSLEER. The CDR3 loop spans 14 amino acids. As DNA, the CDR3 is TGCGCCAGCAGCCCGGGGGGGGCAATCGATGGCTACACCTTC. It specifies CASSPGGAIDGYTF.

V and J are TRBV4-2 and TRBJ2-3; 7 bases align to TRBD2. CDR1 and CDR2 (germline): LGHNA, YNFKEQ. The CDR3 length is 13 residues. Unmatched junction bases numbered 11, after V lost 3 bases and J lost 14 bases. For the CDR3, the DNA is TGTGCCAGCAGCCAGCTTGGACTAGACAAGTGGTATTTT. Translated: CASSQLGLDKWYF.

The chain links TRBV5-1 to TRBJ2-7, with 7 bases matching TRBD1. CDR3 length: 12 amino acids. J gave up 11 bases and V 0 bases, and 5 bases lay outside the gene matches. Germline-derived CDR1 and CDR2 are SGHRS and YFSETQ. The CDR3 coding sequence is TGCGCCAGCAGCTTGGGGGGCGACAGGGAGTACTTC. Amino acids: CASSLGGDREYF.

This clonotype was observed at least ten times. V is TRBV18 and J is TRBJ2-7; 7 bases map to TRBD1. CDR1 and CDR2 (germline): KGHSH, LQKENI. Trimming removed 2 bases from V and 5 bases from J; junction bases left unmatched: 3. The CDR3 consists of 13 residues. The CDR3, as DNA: TGTGCCAGCTCACCAACGACAGGGAACGAGCAGTACTTC. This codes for CASSPTTGNEQYF.

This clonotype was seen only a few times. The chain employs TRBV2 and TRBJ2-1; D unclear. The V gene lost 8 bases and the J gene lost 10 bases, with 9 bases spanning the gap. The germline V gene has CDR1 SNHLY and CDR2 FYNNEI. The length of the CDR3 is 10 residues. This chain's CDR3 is CASRREEQFF. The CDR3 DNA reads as TGTGCCAGCCGACGCGAAGAGCAGTTCTTC. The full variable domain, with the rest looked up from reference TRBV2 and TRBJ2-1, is EPEVTQTPSHQVTQMGQEVILRCVPISNHLYFYWYRQILGQKVEFLVSFYNNEISEKSEIFDDQFSVERPDGSNFTLKIRSTKLEDSAMYFCASRREEQFFGPGTRLTVL.

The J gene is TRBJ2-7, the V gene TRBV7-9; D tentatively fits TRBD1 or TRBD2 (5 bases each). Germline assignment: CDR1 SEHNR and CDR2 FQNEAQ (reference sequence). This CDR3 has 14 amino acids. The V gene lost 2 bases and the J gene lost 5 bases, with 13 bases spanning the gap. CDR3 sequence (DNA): TGTGCCAGCAGCTTAAACGGTCGGGGCGACGAGCAGTACTTC. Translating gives CASSLNGRGDEQYF. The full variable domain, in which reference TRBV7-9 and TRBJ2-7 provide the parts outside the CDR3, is DTGVSQNPRHKITKRGQNVTFRCDPISEHNRLYWYRQTLGQGPEFLTYFQNEAQLEKSRLLSDRFSAERPKGSFSTLEIQRTEQGDSAMYLCASSLNGRGDEQYFGPGTRLTVT.

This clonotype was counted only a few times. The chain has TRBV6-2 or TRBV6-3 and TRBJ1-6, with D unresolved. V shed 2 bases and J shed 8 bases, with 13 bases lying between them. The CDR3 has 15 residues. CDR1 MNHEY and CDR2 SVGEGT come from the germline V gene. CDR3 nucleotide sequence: TGTGCCAGCAGTTACGAAGCGGCATATTATTCACCCCTCCACTTT. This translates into CASSYEAAYYSPLHF.

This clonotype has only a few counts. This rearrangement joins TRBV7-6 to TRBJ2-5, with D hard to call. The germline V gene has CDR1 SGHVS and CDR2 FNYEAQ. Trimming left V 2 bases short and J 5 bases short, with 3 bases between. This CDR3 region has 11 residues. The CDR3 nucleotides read TGTGCCAGCAGCTTATTCGAGACCCAGTACTTC. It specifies CASSLFETQYF.

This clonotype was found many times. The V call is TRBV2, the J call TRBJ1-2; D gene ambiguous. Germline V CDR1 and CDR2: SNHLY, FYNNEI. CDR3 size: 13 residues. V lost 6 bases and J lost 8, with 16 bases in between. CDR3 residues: CASSQRMTGGYTF. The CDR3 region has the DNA TGTGCCAGCAGCCAAAGGATGACCGGGGGCTACACCTTC.

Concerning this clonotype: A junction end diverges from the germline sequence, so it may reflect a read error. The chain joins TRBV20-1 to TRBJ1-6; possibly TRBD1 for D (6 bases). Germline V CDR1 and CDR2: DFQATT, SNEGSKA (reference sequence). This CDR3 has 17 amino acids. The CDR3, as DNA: TGCAGTGCTAGAGATCGGGGACACGGCTCCAATAATTCACCCCTCCACTTT. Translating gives CSARDRGHGSNNSPLHF.

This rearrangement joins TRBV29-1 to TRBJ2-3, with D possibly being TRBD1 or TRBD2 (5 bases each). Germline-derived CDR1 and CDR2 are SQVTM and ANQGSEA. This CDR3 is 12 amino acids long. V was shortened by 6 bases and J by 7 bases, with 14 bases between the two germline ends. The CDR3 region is CSVDQGENTQYF. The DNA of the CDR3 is TGCAGCGTCGACCAGGGAGAAAATACGCAGTATTTT.

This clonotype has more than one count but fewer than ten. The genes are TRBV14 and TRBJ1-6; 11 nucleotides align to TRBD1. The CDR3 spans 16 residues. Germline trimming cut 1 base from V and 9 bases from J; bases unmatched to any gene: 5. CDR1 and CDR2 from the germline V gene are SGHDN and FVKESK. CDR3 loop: CASSQGTGTGGSPLHF. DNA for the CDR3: TGTGCCAGCAGCCAAGGCACCGGGACAGGGGGTTCACCCCTCCACTTT.

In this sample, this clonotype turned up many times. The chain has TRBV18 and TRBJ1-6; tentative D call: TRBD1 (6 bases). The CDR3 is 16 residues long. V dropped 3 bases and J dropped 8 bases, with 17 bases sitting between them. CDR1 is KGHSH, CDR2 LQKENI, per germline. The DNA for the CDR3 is TGTGCCAGCTCACCCTCAGTGATAACAGGGCATTCACCCCTCCACTTT. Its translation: CASSPSVITGHSPLHF.